A selection of T cell receptor beta chains follows, all from one sample in a study of blood T cell repertoires in COVID-19. TCRdb's copy holds only in-frame clones and misses some; the assay was immunoSEQ multiplex PCR. The sample consists of almost 250,000 clones, 85% of them appearing once. The sample comprised PBMCs or T cells enriched from blood (not recorded which). These receptor sequences come from a woman aged 50 to 65 with acute COVID-19. The CDR3 runs from the conserved cysteine through the conserved F or W. A D gene is named only where the DNA matches it firmly. Part of the rows lack a size; the others show once, few, many or a class for expanded clones.

V gene	D gene	J gene	clone size	CDR3 DNA	CDR3 protein
TRBV6-5	TRBD2	TRBJ2-3	-	TGTGCCAGCAGTTGGGACTACACAGATACGCAGTATTTT	CASSWDYTDTQYF
TRBV21-1	-	TRBJ2-7	once	TGTGCCAGCAGCACCTACAGGGGAGGCTACGAGCAGTACTTC	CASSTYRGGYEQYF
TRBV10-3	-	TRBJ1-5	once	TGTGCCATCAGTGAGTCGTCACCGGATCAGCCCCAGCATTTT	CAISESSPDQPQHF
TRBV9	TRBD2	TRBJ2-1	-	TGTGCCAGCAGCCCGCTAGCGGGGCGCTACAATGAGCAGTTCTTC	CASSPLAGRYNEQFF
TRBV30	TRBD1	TRBJ1-1	-	TGTGCCTGGAGGGGTACAGGGGAAACTGAAGCTTTCTTT	CAWRGTGETEAFF
TRBV7-8	TRBD1	TRBJ1-3	-	TGTGCCAGCAGCGCCAGACAGGGGCGAGACACCATATATTTT	CASSARQGRDTIYF
TRBV2	-	TRBJ1-1	-	TGTGCCACCACACCAACAGATCTAAGCACTGAAGCTTTCTTT	CATTPTDLSTEAFF
TRBV11-2	-	TRBJ2-7	-	TGTGCCAGCAGCCCGGAGACTATTCCCTACGAGCAGTACTTC	CASSPETIPYEQYF
TRBV30	-	TRBJ1-2	many	TGTGCCTGGAGTGTACGGGAATCTGCTAACTATGGCTACACCTTC	CAWSVRESANYGYTF
TRBV5-1	-	TRBJ2-5	-	TGCGCCAGCAGCGAGGCAGGGGTTAGTCAAGAGACCCAGTACTTC	CASSEAGVSQETQYF
TRBV5-4	-	TRBJ2-3	-	TGTGCCAGCAGCTTGGCCGACTGGGGCACAGATACGCAGTATTTT	CASSLADWGTDTQYF
TRBV29-1	TRBD1	TRBJ2-3	once	TGCAGCGTTGATGACAGGGTTTTCACAGATACGCAGTATTTT	CSVDDRVFTDTQYF
TRBV27	-	TRBJ1-1	-	TGTGCCAGCAGCGTCGCGGGGTTCACTGAAGCTTTCTTT	CASSVAGFTEAFF
TRBV7-3	-	TRBJ2-3	-	TGTGCCAGCAGCTTAAGCGGGGGCCCAGCAGGGGCTACGCAGTATTTT	CASSLSGGPAGATQYF
TRBV5-1	-	TRBJ2-5	-	TGCGCCAGCAGCTCAAGTCCCACAGGGACGGGGGAGACCCAGTACTTC	CASSSSPTGTGETQYF
TRBV2	-	TRBJ2-1	once	TGTGCCAGCGCAGGGGTTGCCTACAATGAGCAGTTCTTC	CASAGVAYNEQFF
TRBV14	-	TRBJ1-2	-	TGTGCCAGCAGCCCTCTCGACAGTCCTAACTATGGCTACACCTTC	CASSPLDSPNYGYTF
TRBV10-3	-	TRBJ1-5	few	TGTGCCATCAGTGACAGGCCGGCAGGAACAAATCAGCCCCAGCATTTT	CAISDRPAGTNQPQHF
TRBV30	-	TRBJ1-1	-	TGTGCCTCGAACACAGGGAGGGGAACTGAAGCTTTCTTT	CASNTGRGTEAFF
TRBV4-3	TRBD1	TRBJ1-2	few	TGCGCCAGCAGCCAAGATCATCAGGGGGCCATCTATGGCTACACCTTC	CASSQDHQGAIYGYTF
TRBV2	TRBD1	TRBJ1-2	-	TGTGCCAGCAGTGAGACAGGGGGCAGCTATGGCTACACCTTC	CASSETGGSYGYTF
TRBV3-1/TRBV3-2	-	TRBJ1-1	-	TGTGCCAGCAGCAGTCAGGTGAACACTGAAGCTTTCTTT	CASSSQVNTEAFF
TRBV7-2	TRBD2	TRBJ2-5	-	TGTGCCAGCACCCCTGTGGGAGCGGGGGGGCCCGAGACCCAGTACTTC	CASTPVGAGGPETQYF
TRBV6-2/TRBV6-3	-	TRBJ2-7	-	-	CASSTSGQGRGDEQYF
TRBV6-5	TRBD1	TRBJ1-1	-	TGTGCCAGCAGTTACTCCCTACAGGGGCCGAACACTGAAGCTTTCTTT	CASSYSLQGPNTEAFF
TRBV14	-	TRBJ2-3	-	TGTGCCAGCTCAAAGGGGGTTTTCCCCACAGATACGCAGTATTTT	CASSKGVFPTDTQYF
TRBV20-1	TRBD1	TRBJ1-5	-	TGCAGTGCTAGTACCTCGGGACAGGTTAGCAATCAGCCCCAGCATTTT	CSASTSGQVSNQPQHF